This T cell receptor (beta chain) was observed in a study of blood T cell repertoires in COVID-19. Overall study context: Both acute and convalescent COVID-19 samples were obtained from the United States, Italy and Spain. T cells, B-cell-depleted T cells, or PBMCs supplied cDNA or gDNA.

Original processing methods: By means of reference gene primer amplification, nucleated cell counts were estimated. Clones were read by immunoSEQ multiplex PCR, and TCRdb kept only the in-frame ones, dropping some. V and J calls and clone size are as listed in that table; D and trimming were resolved from the DNA. The data hold fewer than 150,000 clones, with roughly 84% observed a single time. The CDR3 has 17 residues. From germline, CDR1 is SGHTA and CDR2 FQGNSA. Trimming removed 1 base at V and 0 bases at J, with 14 bases between. Source material: peripheral blood. The clonotype was recovered from a human donor in a cohort sampled during active COVID-19. J is TRBJ2-3 and V is TRBV7-2; no clear D gene. The CDR3 region has the DNA TGTGCCAGCAGCTTAGATAGGTCGCGGATTAGCACAGATACGCAGTATTTT. This codes for CASSLDRSRISTDTQYF.